This passage covers 2 T cell receptor beta chains from one sample sequenced in a study of response to subunit inactivated influenza vaccine (dated by TCRdb to between 2017 and 2018). Receptors were amplified or captured by RT-PCR. TCRdb records Illumina HiSeq 2500 as the sequencer. TCRdb reanalyzed the raw reads on its own, using fastp at Q25 for trimming and MiXCR for clone calling, and kept in-frame beta chains. Rows with a matching CDR3 protein are joined into one entry that keeps the most common DNA and genes. Here the sample has some 640,000 distinct CDR3 sequences; approximately 14% occur a single time. Approximately 7% of the sample is in the top ten clones. Source: PBMCs from blood, taken approximately 15 days before vaccination. The receptors here all came from a man aged 45-65 years who received an inactivated influenza vaccine. Donor details come from another sample of the same person, matched by shared clones.

The chain links TRBV6-1 to TRBJ2-1, with 12 bases identical to TRBD2. This CDR3 contains 16 residues. Germline trimming cut 1 base from V and 7 bases from J; bases unmatched to any gene: 5. Per germline, CDR1 MNHNS and CDR2 SASEGT. The CDR3 nucleotides are TGTGCCAGCAGTGAAGGACTAGCGGGGGTGTTGAATGAGCAGTTCTTC. Translated: CASSEGLAGVLNEQFF.

The chain couples TRBV11-1 to TRBJ2-3; D perhaps matches TRBD2 (5 bases). Germline V gene sequence: CDR1 SGHAT, CDR2 FQDESV (reference sequence). The CDR3 length is 18 residues. V was clipped by 5 bases and J by 2 bases, with 23 bases between them. CDR3 in amino acids: CASSHTDLTSFPTDTQYF. The CDR3 DNA reads as TGTGCCAGCAGCCACACGGACCTAACTAGTTTTCCCACAGATACGCAGTATTTT.